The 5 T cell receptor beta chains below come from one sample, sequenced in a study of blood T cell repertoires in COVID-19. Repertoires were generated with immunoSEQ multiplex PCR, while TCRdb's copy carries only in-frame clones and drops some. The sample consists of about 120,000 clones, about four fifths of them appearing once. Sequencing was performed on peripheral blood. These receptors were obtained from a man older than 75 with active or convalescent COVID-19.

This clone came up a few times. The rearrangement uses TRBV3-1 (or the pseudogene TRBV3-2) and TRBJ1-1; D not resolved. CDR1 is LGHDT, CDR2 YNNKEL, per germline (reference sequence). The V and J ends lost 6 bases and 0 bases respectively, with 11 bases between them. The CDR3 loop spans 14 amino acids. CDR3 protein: CASRRAGVNTEAFF. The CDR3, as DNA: TGTGCCAGCAGGCGGGCAGGAGTGAACACTGAAGCTTTCTTT.

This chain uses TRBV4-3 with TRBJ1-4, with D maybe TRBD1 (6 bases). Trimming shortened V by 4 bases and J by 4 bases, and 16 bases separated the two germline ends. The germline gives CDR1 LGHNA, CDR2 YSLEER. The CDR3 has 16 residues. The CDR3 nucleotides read TGCGCCAGCAGCCGCACATCGGGACAATTTAATGAAAAACTGTTTTTT. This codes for CASSRTSGQFNEKLFF.

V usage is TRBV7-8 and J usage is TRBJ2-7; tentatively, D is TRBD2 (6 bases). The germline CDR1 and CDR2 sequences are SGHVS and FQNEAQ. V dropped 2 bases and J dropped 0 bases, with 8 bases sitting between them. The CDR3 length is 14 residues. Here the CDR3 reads CASSLRGLSYEQYF. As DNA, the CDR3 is TGTGCCAGCAGCTTAAGGGGACTCTCCTACGAGCAGTACTTC.

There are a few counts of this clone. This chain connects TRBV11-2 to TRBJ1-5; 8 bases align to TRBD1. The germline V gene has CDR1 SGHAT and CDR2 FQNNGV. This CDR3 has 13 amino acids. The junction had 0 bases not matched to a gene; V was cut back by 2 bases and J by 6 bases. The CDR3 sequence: CASSLTGGQPQHF. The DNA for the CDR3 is TGTGCCAGCAGCTTAACAGGGGGTCAGCCCCAGCATTTT.

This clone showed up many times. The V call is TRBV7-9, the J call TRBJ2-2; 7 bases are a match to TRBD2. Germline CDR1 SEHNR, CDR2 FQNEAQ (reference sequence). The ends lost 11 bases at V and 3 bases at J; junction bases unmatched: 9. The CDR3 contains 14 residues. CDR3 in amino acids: CARGGEDDTGELFF. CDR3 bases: TGTGCCCGGGGAGGGGAAGACGACACCGGGGAGCTGTTTTTT.